The text below deals with one T cell receptor (beta chain). The target of this receptor is not known. No clone much larger than this one lies a single base away; base qualities are absent. The data were obtained in a study of T cell clonotyping in hematopoietic cell transplantation (dated by TCRdb to about 2021). Background on the whole study: Recipient samples taken before transplant were collected after cytoreduction. A total of 110 to 150 blood samples were collected in the study from 30 to 45 consecutive transplant recipients and their related donors. Patients were recruited between September 2015 and early 2017 and followed until September 2020 or death. Study-wide findings and limitations: Donor and pretransplant recipient Inverse Simpson Index values predicted broader posttransplant TCR repertoire diversity. A decrease in recipient TCR diversity was observed after transplant, and a progressive increase in pathologically expanded clonotypes was seen from day 30 to day 180. The sample size was limited, and because cells were not sorted, the contributions of CD4 and CD8 repertoires could not be separated. Just a small fraction of recipient repertoires overlapped with donor repertoires, and more than 95% appeared de novo at the given depth.

The immunoSEQ assay, a bias-controlled multiplex PCR using V- and J-specific primers, was used to amplify TCR beta CDR3 regions from genomic DNA. A proprietary barcode and Illumina adapter sequences were added to the CDR3 amplicons in a second PCR step. An Illumina MiSeq instrument was used for sequencing of the CDR3 libraries. Under the source paper's analysis protocol: Export and quality control were handled in immunoSEQ Analyzer 3.0, while downstream analyses relied on R Bioconductor and Immunarch. Only productive rearrangements in the normalized downsampled data set were used to calculate repertoire metrics. In the normalized cohort, clonotypes with more than 5 templates were defined as pathologically expanded. Repertoire diversity was measured with the Inverse Simpson Index. To capture all clonotypes, CMV-specificity analyses were performed on the non-normalized data set. In its TCRdb copy, this immuneACCESS table keeps in-frame sequences only and misses some clones. Where compared with another copy, unresolved V genes explain less than half of these, and the others have no known cause. The V and J calls and clone size were taken over from that table, and D and trimming were inferred from the DNA. Present in this sample are around 24,000 clones, about 79% of which were seen just once. The ten largest clones take up roughly 24% of the sample.

For this chain, trimming is 5 bases at the V end and 4 bases at the J end, and the number of junction bases without a gene match is 12. CDR1 and CDR2 were assigned from the germline V gene (reference sequence) as LNHDA and SQIVND. The cysteine opens and the phenylalanine closes a CDR3 of 17 amino acids. Only the CDR3 DNA is retained, 51 bases long and in frame from the first base. Reading the label with the study, this specimen's time point is: recipient sample about 28 days before transplant, after cytoreduction. Blood from recipients was drawn roughly 28 days before transplant, then again at days 30, 100 and 180 after transplant. Nuclei Lysis Solution was used to extract genomic DNA from fresh or cryopreserved unfractionated peripheral blood mononuclear cells.

Recombination connected TRBV19 to TRBJ2-1; 9 middle bases align to TRBD2. This material consisted of peripheral blood mononuclear cells, taken before stem cell transplant. The receptor comes from a woman aged 60 to 75 with acute myeloid leukemia. Some clones in this sample may be carry-over from other donors' samples. The bases are TGTGCCAGTAGTGGGGTAGCGGGAGTGGGGCTTTACAATGAGCAGTTCTTC. It translates as CASSGVAGVGLYNEQFF.